This entry lists 27 T cell receptor beta chains sequenced from one sample in a study of blood T cell repertoires in COVID-19. Sequenced by immunoSEQ multiplex PCR; TCRdb stores in-frame clones only, minus some. This table holds about 250,000 clones, 88% found once. The specimen sequenced was peripheral blood. The receptors shown here come from a woman aged 35 to 49 who had recovered from COVID-19.

This chain uses TRBV6-5 with TRBJ2-1, with D possibly TRBD1 on 5 matching bases. V was clipped by 6 bases and J by 1 base, with 10 bases between them. Germline CDR1 and CDR2: MNHEY and SVGAGI. This CDR3 contains 14 residues. In DNA form, the CDR3 reads TGTGCCAGCAGCCCCAGGGTGTCCTACAATGAGCAGTTCTTC. It encodes CASSPRVSYNEQFF.

This sequence joins TRBV19 and TRBJ2-3; the D gene is possibly TRBD2 (6 bases). Germline V gives CDR1 LNHDA, CDR2 SQIVND (reference sequence). The CDR3 covers 15 residues. The V end was cut by 7 bases, the J end by 4 bases, with 18 bases between. The CDR3 reads CASTRGAGSADTQYF. The DNA of the CDR3 is TGTGCCAGTACCCGAGGGGCGGGGAGCGCAGATACGCAGTATTTT.

The J gene is TRBJ2-1, the V gene TRBV9, with 10 bases fitting TRBD2. V lost 4 bases and J lost 2; bases outside the gene matches: 3. The CDR3 contains 15 residues. CDR1 is SGDLS, CDR2 YYNGEE, per germline. CDR3 sequence: CASSLTSGAYNEQFF. CDR3 in DNA: TGTGCCAGCAGCCTAACTAGCGGGGCCTACAATGAGCAGTTCTTC.

This clone was recorded once. The chain carries TRBV29-1 and TRBJ2-3; the D gene is possibly TRBD2 (6 bases). Germline loops: CDR1 SQVTM, CDR2 ANQGSEA. The CDR3 contains 14 residues. Trimming pared 3 bases from V and 3 bases from J, leaving 13 bases between. CDR3 DNA: TGCAGCGTTGAGGTCCGGGGGAAGACAGATACGCAGTATTTT. The encoded protein is CSVEVRGKTDTQYF.

This chain uses TRBV28 with TRBJ2-1; 7 bases line up with TRBD2. The J segment lost 12 bases and the V segment lost 7 bases, leaving 15 bases of the junction unmatched. Germline V gives CDR1 MDHEN, CDR2 SYDVKM. The CDR3 contains 14 residues. The CDR3 DNA is TGTGCCAGCACCCCGGGACTAACTGGCCGTGGGCAGTTCTTC. Protein product: CASTPGLTGRGQFF.

The chain is built from TRBV11-2 and TRBJ1-2; TRBD1 agrees at 10 bases. CDR3 size: 15 residues. The junction had 11 bases not matched to a gene; V was cut back by 5 bases and J by 8 bases. Germline lookup yields CDR1 SGHAT and CDR2 FQNNGV. CDR3 sequence: CASSQSGTGEAGYTF. CDR3 bases: TGTGCCAGCAGCCAAAGCGGGACAGGGGAGGCAGGCTACACCTTC.

The genes are TRBV27 and TRBJ1-2; perhaps TRBD1 as D (6 bases). Looked up from germline, CDR1 is MNHEY and CDR2 is SMNVEV (reference sequence). Trimming stripped 0 bases from V and 3 bases from J, with 11 bases between. The length of the CDR3 is 15 residues. CDR3 residues: CASSLSGGLHYGYTF. CDR3 nucleotides: TGTGCCAGCAGTTTATCTGGGGGCCTTCACTATGGCTACACCTTC.

V is TRBV5-5 and J is TRBJ2-7, with 9 bases fitting TRBD1. The CDR3 extends over 15 amino acids. The V gene end was trimmed by 3 bases and the J gene end by 0 bases; junction bases not matched to a gene: 4. In germline, CDR1 is SGHKS, CDR2 YYEKEE (reference sequence). CDR3 residues: CASSSGQGSSYEQYF. The CDR3 coding sequence is TGTGCCAGCAGCTCGGGACAGGGCAGCTCCTACGAGCAGTACTTC.

This sequence joins TRBV4-1 and TRBJ1-3; D gene unclear. Trimming cost V 4 bases and J 4 bases, with 17 bases left between them. This CDR3 spans 16 amino acids. Germline V gene sequence: CDR1 MGHRA, CDR2 YSYEKL. CDR3 loop: CASSPKRRGVGNTIYF. The CDR3 nucleotides read TGCGCCAGCAGCCCTAAACGCCGGGGTGTAGGAAACACCATATATTTT.

The V gene is TRBV30, the J gene TRBJ1-2; no clear D. The CDR3 extends over 11 amino acids. The germline gives CDR1 GTSNPN, CDR2 SVGIG (reference sequence). Trimming removed 3 bases from V and 2 bases from J, with 4 bases in between. DNA of the CDR3: TGTGCCTGGAGCAGGAACTATGGCTACACCTTC. Translation: CAWSRNYGYTF.

This clone was picked up one time. The rearrangement uses TRBV9 and TRBJ1-2, with TRBD1 as a possible D gene (6 bases). The CDR3 extends over 14 amino acids. V was cut by 4 bases and J by 1 base, with 11 bases left in between. The germline CDR1 and CDR2 sequences are SGDLS and YYNGEE. The CDR3 sequence: CASSPDRYNYGYTF. The CDR3 DNA sequence: TGTGCCAGCAGCCCAGACAGGTATAACTATGGCTACACCTTC.

This clone has just a few counts. V usage is TRBV5-6 and J usage is TRBJ2-1, with 10 bases fitting TRBD2. The germline gives CDR1 SGHDT, CDR2 YYEEEE. Trimming cost V 0 bases and J 7 bases; bases outside gene matches: 4. This CDR3 spans 15 amino acids. CDR3 in DNA: TGTGCCAGCAGCTTGGTGGCTAGCGGGAGAAATGAGCAGTTCTTC. This encodes CASSLVASGRNEQFF. The full variable domain, its missing parts supplied by reference TRBV5-6 and TRBJ2-1, is DAGVTQSPTHLIKTRGQQVTLRCSPKSGHDTVSWYQQALGQGPQFIFQYYEEEERQRGNFPDRFSGHQFPNYSSELNVNALLLGDSALYLCASSLVASGRNEQFFGPGTRLTVL.

The V call is TRBV11-2, the J call TRBJ2-5; no reliable D call. Trimming cost V 4 bases and J 7 bases, with 13 bases left between them. Germline values: CDR1 SGHAT, CDR2 FQNNGV. The CDR3 is made up of 13 amino acids. CDR3 coding DNA: TGTGCCAGCAGCTCCGACCCCCCGGGGACCCAGTACTTC. The encoded protein is CASSSDPPGTQYF. The full variable domain, in which reference TRBV11-2 and TRBJ2-5 provide the parts outside the CDR3, is EAGVAQSPRYKIIEKRQSVAFWCNPISGHATLYWYQQILGQGPKLLIQFQNNGVVDDSQLPKDRFSAERLKGVDSTLKIQPAKLEDSAVYLCASSSDPPGTQYFGPGTRLLVL.

The genes are TRBV10-3 and TRBJ1-2; a weak D match, TRBD1 (5 bases). The CDR3 runs to 13 residues. Per germline, CDR1 ENHRY and CDR2 SYGVKD. Trimming left V 6 bases short and J 8 bases short, with 16 bases between. The CDR3 sequence is CAISPGQGGGYTF. The CDR3 nucleotides are TGTGCCATCAGCCCCGGGCAGGGTGGGGGCTACACCTTC.

In regard to this clone: Other DNA variants within this sample encode the same CDR3. The chain has TRBV4-3 and TRBJ1-1, with D possibly TRBD1 on 5 matching bases. Germline V lookup: CDR1 LGHNA, CDR2 YSLEER. Trimming left V 0 bases short and J 8 bases short, with 10 bases between. This CDR3 has 13 residues. The CDR3 bases are TGCGCCAGCAGCCAAGATTTAGGGGCAGAAGCTTTCTTT. Translating it yields CASSQDLGAEAFF.

This chain connects TRBV5-1 to TRBJ1-1; 7 bases are shared with TRBD1. Germline V lookup: CDR1 SGHRS, CDR2 YFSETQ. The V segment lost 7 bases and the J segment 1 base; nucleotides outside the gene matches: 4. The CDR3 totals 13 residues. CDR3 amino acids: CASRTGPNTEAFF. In DNA, the CDR3 is TGCGCCAGCCGGACAGGCCCGAACACTGAAGCTTTCTTT.

The V gene is TRBV7-2, the J gene TRBJ2-2; 11 bases are shared with TRBD1. The J segment lost 6 bases and the V segment lost 5 bases, leaving 2 bases of the junction unmatched. This CDR3 has 14 residues. Germline V gene data show CDR1 as SGHTA and CDR2 as FQGNSA. In DNA, the CDR3 is TGTGCCAGCAGCCCGGACAGGGGGCCCGGGGAGCTGTTTTTT. Its protein product is CASSPDRGPGELFF.

This chain connects TRBV5-1 to TRBJ1-5, with D perhaps matching TRBD1 (6 bases). The CDR3 is made up of 15 amino acids. Germline loops: CDR1 SGHRS, CDR2 YFSETQ. V lost 0 bases and J 7 bases, leaving 14 bases between the germline ends. For the CDR3, the DNA is TGCGCCAGCAGCTTGGCCGGGGAGGGGGGGCAGCCCCAGCATTTT. This codes for CASSLAGEGGQPQHF.

The genes are TRBV5-4 and TRBJ2-5, with D perhaps TRBD2 (5 bases). Trimming left V 7 bases short and J 4 bases short, with 20 bases between. Germline V gene sequence: CDR1 SGHNT, CDR2 YYREEE (reference sequence). CDR3 length: 15 amino acids. This CDR3 reads CASAPVGSGGETQYF. The CDR3 nucleotides read TGTGCCAGCGCCCCCGTGGGCAGCGGAGGAGAGACCCAGTACTTC. The full variable domain, rest sourced from reference TRBV5-4 and TRBJ2-5, is ETGVTQSPTHLIKTRGQQVTLRCSSQSGHNTVSWYQQALGQGPQFIFQYYREEENGRGNFPPRFSGLQFPNYSSELNVNALELDDSALYLCASAPVGSGGETQYFGPGTRLLVL.

This clone was seen just once. V is TRBV7-9 and J is TRBJ2-5, with D tentatively TRBD2 (5 bases). The germline CDR1 and CDR2 sequences are SEHNR and FQNEAQ (reference sequence). The CDR3 spans 16 residues. Trimming stripped 5 bases from V and 2 bases from J, with 18 bases between. CDR3 nucleotides: TGTGCCAGCAGCCCCCCGGACCCGACGGGGCAAGAGACCCAGTACTTC. It translates to CASSPPDPTGQETQYF.

The J gene is TRBJ1-5, the V gene TRBV2, with D maybe TRBD1 (6 bases). CDR1 is SNHLY and CDR2 is FYNNEI in the germline V gene. CDR3 size: 15 residues. Between the trimmed V and J ends, which lost 6 bases and 0 bases, there was a span of 12 bases. CDR3 DNA sequence: TGTGCCAGCAGCTTACAGGGTTATAGCAATCAGCCCCAGCATTTT. Its protein product is CASSLQGYSNQPQHF.

The chain employs TRBV7-2 and TRBJ1-3, with D hard to call. This CDR3 is 14 amino acids long. V lost 1 base and J lost 2, with 6 bases in between. Germline loops: CDR1 SGHTA, CDR2 FQGNSA. Here the CDR3 reads CASSLGGPGNTIYF. In nucleotides, the CDR3 is TGTGCCAGCAGCTTAGGTGGCCCTGGAAACACCATATATTTT.

DNA for the CDR3: TGTGCCAGCAGCGGGACGGAGGGGAACACTGAAGCTTTCTTT. Residues: CASSGTEGNTEAFF. The chain recombines TRBV5-5 with TRBJ1-1, with D possibly TRBD1 on 5 matching bases. The CDR3 loop spans 14 amino acids. Trimming left V 4 bases short and J 1 base short, with 11 bases between. From germline, CDR1 is SGHKS and CDR2 YYEKEE (reference sequence).

V and J are TRBV18 and TRBJ1-1; D not resolved. Trimming removed 8 bases at V and 0 bases at J, with 7 bases between. CDR3 length: 12 amino acids. Germline V gene sequence: CDR1 KGHSH, CDR2 LQKENI. In nucleotides, the CDR3 is TGTGCCAGCCGCGGAATGAACACTGAAGCTTTCTTT. Its protein product is CASRGMNTEAFF. Full variable domain (missing parts from reference TRBV18 and TRBJ1-1): NAGVMQNPRHLVRRRGQEARLRCSPMKGHSHVYWYRQLPEEGLKFMVYLQKENIIDESGMPKERFSAEFPKEGPSILRIQQVVRGDSAAYFCASRGMNTEAFFGQGTRLTVV.

This clone has just one count. The chain uses TRBV5-6 and TRBJ1-1; 7 bases fit TRBD1. This CDR3 comprises 19 residues. Trimming took 1 base from V and 8 from J; bases not matched to a gene: 23. CDR1 is SGHDT, CDR2 YYEEEE, per germline. In DNA form, the CDR3 reads TGTGCCAGCAGCTTGTGGGACAAACAGGGGATGGGTCGTCTGTACGAAGCTTTCTTT. It is translated as CASSLWDKQGMGRLYEAFF.

This chain joins TRBV18 and TRBJ1-2, with D perhaps TRBD1 (6 bases). Germline lookup yields CDR1 KGHSH and CDR2 LQKENI. The length of the CDR3 is 13 residues. Trimming stripped 3 bases from V and 8 bases from J, with 13 bases between. The CDR3 DNA reads as TGTGCCAGCTCACCGCAGGGGAATGACGGCTACACCTTC. Its protein is CASSPQGNDGYTF.

The chain has TRBV11-2 and TRBJ1-2, with 8 bases that match TRBD1. Unmatched junction bases numbered 4, after V lost 0 bases and J lost 4 bases. The CDR3 extends over 15 amino acids. CDR1 is SGHAT and CDR2 is FQNNGV in the germline V gene. CDR3 sequence (DNA): TGTGCCAGCAGCTTAGATGGCAGGGGGCTCTATGGCTACACCTTC. Encoded protein: CASSLDGRGLYGYTF.